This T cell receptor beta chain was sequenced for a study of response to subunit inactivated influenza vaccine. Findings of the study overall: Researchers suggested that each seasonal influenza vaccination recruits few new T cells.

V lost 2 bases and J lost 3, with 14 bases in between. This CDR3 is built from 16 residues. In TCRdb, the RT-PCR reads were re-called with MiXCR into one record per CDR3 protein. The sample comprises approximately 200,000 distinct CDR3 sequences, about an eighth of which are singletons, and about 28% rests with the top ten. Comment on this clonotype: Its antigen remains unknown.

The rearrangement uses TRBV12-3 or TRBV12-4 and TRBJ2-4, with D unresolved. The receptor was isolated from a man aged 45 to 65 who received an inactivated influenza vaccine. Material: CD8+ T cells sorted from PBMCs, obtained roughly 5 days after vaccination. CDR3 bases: TGTGCCAGCAGTTTAACCTCAACCTTAGTCAAAAACATTCAGTACTTC. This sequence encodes CASSLTSTLVKNIQYF.